The 12 T cell receptor beta chains below all came from one sample that was sequenced in a study of T-cell reconstitution after alpha-beta-depleted transplantation in children. Library preparation (for TCRbeta) was performed with unique molecular identifiers. A single record per CDR3 protein comes from TCRdb applying MiXCR to the PCR reads. The sample lists some 590,000 distinct CDR3 sequences, over 9.5% seen once, with less than 4.5% in the top ten. The material sequenced was PBMCs from the stem cell graft donor, taken from the stem cell graft. All receptors derive from a human donor who donated a stem cell graft to a child with acute myeloid leukemia.

This clonotype was detected only a few times. This chain links TRBV20-1 with TRBJ2-7, with 11 positions matching TRBD2. This CDR3 contains 15 residues. The J segment lost 11 bases and the V segment lost 3 bases, leaving 15 bases of the junction unmatched. Per the germline V gene, CDR1 is DFQATT and CDR2 is SNEGSKA (reference sequence). DNA for the CDR3: TGCAGTGCTAGGGATTCTAGCGGGAGGATAGGGCATGAGTACTTC. Protein product: CSARDSSGRIGHEYF.

V usage is TRBV6-1 and J usage is TRBJ2-7; no firm D call. Germline V gene data show CDR1 as MNHNS and CDR2 as SASEGT. Trimming pared 6 bases from V and 5 bases from J, leaving 5 bases between. The CDR3 has 10 residues. The CDR3 DNA reads as TGTGCCAGCAGGTTTAACGAGCAGTACTTC. The encoded protein is CASRFNEQYF.

Notes on this clonotype: Its ends do not fully match the called genes, so a read error is possible. The chain carries TRBV7-7 and TRBJ1-4, with D tentatively TRBD1 (6 bases). Germline-derived CDR1 and CDR2 are SSHAT and FNYEAQ (reference sequence). The CDR3 sequence is 16 residues long. CDR3 sequence reads: CASSPGRGPTNEKLFF. The CDR3 nucleotides read TGTGCTAGCAGCCCGGGGCGGGGGCCGACTAATGAAAAACTGTTTTTT.

This chain links TRBV2 with TRBJ1-4, with D possibly TRBD1 on 5 matching bases. The germline V gene encodes CDR1 SNHLY and CDR2 FYNNEI. The CDR3 covers 15 residues. V shed 8 bases and J shed 3 bases, with 16 bases lying between them. This chain's CDR3 is CASRSLGVPNEKLFF. In nucleotides, the CDR3 is TGTGCCAGCCGGAGTTTGGGGGTCCCTAATGAAAAACTGTTTTTT. The entire variable domain, with the rest obtained from reference TRBV2 and TRBJ1-4, is as follows: EPEVTQTPSHQVTQMGQEVILRCVPISNHLYFYWYRQILGQKVEFLVSFYNNEISEKSEIFDDQFSVERPDGSNFTLKIRSTKLEDSAMYFCASRSLGVPNEKLFFGSGTQLSVL.

The chain couples TRBV11-1 to TRBJ2-1; TRBD2 agrees at 9 bases. Germline V gives CDR1 SGHAT, CDR2 FQDESV (reference sequence). The CDR3 loop spans 15 amino acids. V lost 4 bases and J lost 2; bases outside the gene matches: 3. The CDR3 is CASSSQREAYNEQFF. CDR3 nucleotide sequence: TGTGCCAGCAGCTCCCAGCGGGAGGCCTACAATGAGCAGTTCTTC.

This sequence joins TRBV6-1 and TRBJ1-2; no clear D gene. Looked up from germline, CDR1 is MNHNS and CDR2 is SASEGT. V was trimmed by 5 bases and J by 8 bases, leaving 18 bases between them. The CDR3 extends over 14 amino acids. CDR3 loop: CASSPGFGRRGYTF. The DNA of the CDR3 is TGTGCCAGCAGTCCCGGTTTCGGGCGTCGCGGCTACACCTTC.

The rearrangement uses TRBV5-1 and TRBJ1-2; D gene unclear. The CDR3 loop spans 14 amino acids. CDR1 and CDR2 (germline): SGHRS, YFSETQ. The ends were cut back, 5 bases at V and 5 bases at J, with 16 bases in the middle. The CDR3 loop reads CASRRPGSGYGYTF. In nucleotides, the CDR3 is TGCGCCAGCAGACGTCCAGGATCTGGGTATGGCTACACCTTC.

This clonotype appeared many times. This rearrangement joins TRBV20-1 to TRBJ1-4, with D possibly TRBD1 on 6 matching bases. The V gene lost 3 bases and the J gene lost 4 bases, with 15 bases spanning the gap. The CDR3 extends over 15 amino acids. Germline V lookup: CDR1 DFQATT, CDR2 SNEGSKA (reference sequence). The CDR3 reads CSASPLSGDNEKLFF. The DNA for the CDR3 is TGCAGTGCTAGTCCGCTATCAGGGGATAATGAAAAACTGTTTTTT.

As regards this clonotype: Just one base apart from a much larger clone, this may be a read error. This rearrangement joins TRBV20-1 to TRBJ2-3; D call uncertain. Between the trimmed V and J ends, which lost 1 base and 2 bases, there was a span of 4 bases. CDR3 length equals 12 residues. Germline CDR1 reads DFQATT; CDR2 reads SNEGSKA (reference sequence). The CDR3 DNA sequence: TGCAGTGCTAGAGCCAACACAGATACGCAGTATTTT. Translated: CSARANTDTQYF.

This clonotype was counted only a few times. V usage is TRBV15 and J usage is TRBJ2-1; the D call may be TRBD1 or TRBD2 (5 bases each). Germline loops: CDR1 LNHNV, CDR2 YYDKDF (reference sequence). V shed 1 base and J shed 5 bases, with 12 bases lying between them. The length of the CDR3 is 15 residues. This CDR3 reads CATSRVRDHNNEQFF. The CDR3 nucleotides read TGTGCCACCAGCAGAGTACGGGACCATAACAATGAGCAGTTCTTC. The complete variable domain, with remaining parts taken from reference TRBV15 and TRBJ2-1, reads DAMVIQNPRYQVTQFGKPVTLSCSQTLNHNVMYWYQQKSSQAPKLLFHYYDKDFNNEADTPDNFQSRRPNTSFCFLDIRSPGLGDTAMYLCATSRVRDHNNEQFFGPGTRLTVL.

In this sample, this clonotype turned up many times. This rearrangement joins TRBV29-1 to TRBJ2-7; TRBD2 might be the D (6 bases). Per germline, CDR1 SQVTM and CDR2 ANQGSEA. The CDR3 runs to 12 residues. As DNA, the CDR3 is TGCATCGTCCGGGACTCCTCCTACGAGCAGTACTTC. Its protein product is CIVRDSSYEQYF.

This clonotype came up a few times. V gene TRBV28 combines with J gene TRBJ1-6; TRBD1 matches 10 bases. The CDR3 has 15 residues. From germline, CDR1 is MDHEN and CDR2 SYDVKM. Germline trimming cut 6 bases from V and 3 bases from J; bases unmatched to any gene: 2. CDR3 loop: CASRGQGSYNSPLHF. The DNA for the CDR3 is TGTGCCAGCAGGGGACAGGGGAGCTATAATTCACCCCTCCACTTT.